This T cell receptor (beta chain) comes out of a study of CD8 T cells in ankylosing spondylitis. Quantitative 5'-RACE with molecular barcodes was used to make the TCR beta libraries. TCRdb re-called the 5' RACE reads with MiXCR, one entry per CDR3 protein. The sample lists under 250,000 distinct CDR3 sequences, roughly 8% occurring once. The study, taken as a whole, reports: Disease-linked clones were reportedly significantly enriched in matched ankylosing spondylitis synovial fluid. A TCR beta motif made of several highly homologous variants seemed typical of ankylosing spondylitis blood.

The sample holds many counts of this clonotype. Its cognate antigen is unknown. Germline values: CDR1 MGHRA, CDR2 YSYEKL. The CDR3 has 17 amino acids. V shed 4 bases, J shed 6 bases, and the junction held 13 bases outside the gene matches. Sequencing was performed on blood, either unsorted or a sorted T cell fraction (not recorded which). This sequence was found in a female donor with ankylosing spondylitis or in good health (not recorded which). This chain joins TRBV4-1 and TRBJ2-2; the match to TRBD2 covers 8 bases. DNA for the CDR3: TGCGCCAGCAGCCCGTCTCGGGAGGGCCTGCGGCCCGGGGAGCTGTTTTTT. Protein product: CASSPSREGLRPGELFF.